A single sample gave rise to the 3 T cell receptor beta chains below, sequenced in a study of T cells in Graves' hyperthyroidism and ophthalmopathy. Regions amplified from RNA transcripts were the TCR beta CDR3 regions. With the HTBI primer set, the TCR CDR3 went through a first round of RT-PCR. TCRdb processed the multiplex PCR reads anew with MiXCR; each CDR3 protein has one entry. The table has hundreds of thousands of distinct CDR3 sequences, roughly 14% seen once. What was sequenced was blood. The receptors were gathered from a man aged 18 to 29 with Graves' ophthalmopathy.

This clonotype was seen a handful of times. The chain joins TRBV6-6 to TRBJ2-5; 8 bases are a match to TRBD1. V lost 0 bases and J lost 5; bases outside the gene matches: 8. The CDR3 has 16 residues. The germline V gene has CDR1 MNHNY and CDR2 SVGAGI (reference sequence). In DNA, the CDR3 is TGTGCCAGCAGTTACTCGCACAGGGGGTTAGGGGAGACCCAGTACTTC. Translated: CASSYSHRGLGETQYF.

This clonotype was detected ten times or more. The CDR3 nucleotides are TGTGCCAGCAGCTTCTCCTTGCCAGCCGACAATGAGCAGTTCTTC. It encodes CASSFSLPADNEQFF. V and J are TRBV7-9 and TRBJ2-1; D not certain. The length of the CDR3 is 15 residues. The V end lost 3 bases, the J end lost 5 bases, and 14 bases lay between the germline ends. The germline gives CDR1 SEHNR, CDR2 FQNEAQ (reference sequence).

This clonotype was counted many times. The V and J genes are TRBV7-2 and TRBJ2-3; no definite D call. There are 13 residues in the CDR3. Germline values: CDR1 SGHTA, CDR2 FQGNSA. Trimming took 3 bases from V and 2 from J, leaving 6 bases between them. In DNA, the CDR3 is TGTGCCAGCAGCTTTCTGCCCACAGATACGCAGTATTTT. Protein sequence: CASSFLPTDTQYF.